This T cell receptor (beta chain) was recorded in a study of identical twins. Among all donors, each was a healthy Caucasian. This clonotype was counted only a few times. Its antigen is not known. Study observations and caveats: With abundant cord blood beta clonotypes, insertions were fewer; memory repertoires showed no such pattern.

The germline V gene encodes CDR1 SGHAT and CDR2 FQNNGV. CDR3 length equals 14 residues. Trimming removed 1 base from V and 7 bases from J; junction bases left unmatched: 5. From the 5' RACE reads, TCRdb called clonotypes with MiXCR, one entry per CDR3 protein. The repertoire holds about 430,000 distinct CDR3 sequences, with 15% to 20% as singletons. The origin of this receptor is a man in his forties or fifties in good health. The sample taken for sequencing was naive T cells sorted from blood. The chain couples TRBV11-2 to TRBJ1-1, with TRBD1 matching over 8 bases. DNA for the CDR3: TGTGCCAGCAGCTTAGTACAGGGGGTAGGTGAAGCTTTCTTT. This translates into CASSLVQGVGEAFF.